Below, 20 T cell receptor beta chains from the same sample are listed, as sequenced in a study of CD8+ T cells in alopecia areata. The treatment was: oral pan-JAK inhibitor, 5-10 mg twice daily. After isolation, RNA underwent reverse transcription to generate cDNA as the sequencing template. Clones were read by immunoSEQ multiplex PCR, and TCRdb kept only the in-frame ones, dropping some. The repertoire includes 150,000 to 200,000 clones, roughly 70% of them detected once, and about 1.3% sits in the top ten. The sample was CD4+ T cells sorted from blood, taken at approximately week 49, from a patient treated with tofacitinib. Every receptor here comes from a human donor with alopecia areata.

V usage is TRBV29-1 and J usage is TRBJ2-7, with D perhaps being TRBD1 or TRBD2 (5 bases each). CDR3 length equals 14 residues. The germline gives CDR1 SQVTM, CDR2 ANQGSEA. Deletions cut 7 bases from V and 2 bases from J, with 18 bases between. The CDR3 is CSADFRDGPYEQYF. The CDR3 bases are TGCAGCGCCGATTTCCGGGACGGACCCTACGAGCAGTACTTC.

The CDR3 DNA reads TGTGCCTGGAGTGCAGGACTCCGGAGATCCGGGGAGCTGTTTTTT. Translated, it gives CAWSAGLRRSGELFF. The chain recombines TRBV30 with TRBJ2-2; tentatively, D is TRBD2 (5 bases). Germline V gene sequence: CDR1 GTSNPN, CDR2 SVGIG (reference sequence). The CDR3 is 15 amino acids. V shed 1 base and J shed 6 bases, with 15 bases lying between them.

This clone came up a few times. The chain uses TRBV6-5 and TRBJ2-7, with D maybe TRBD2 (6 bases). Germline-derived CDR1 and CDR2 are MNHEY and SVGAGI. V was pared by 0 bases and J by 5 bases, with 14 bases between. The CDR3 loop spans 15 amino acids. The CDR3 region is CASSYSRTSFNEQYF. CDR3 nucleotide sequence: TGTGCCAGCAGTTACTCGCGCACTAGCTTTAACGAGCAGTACTTC.

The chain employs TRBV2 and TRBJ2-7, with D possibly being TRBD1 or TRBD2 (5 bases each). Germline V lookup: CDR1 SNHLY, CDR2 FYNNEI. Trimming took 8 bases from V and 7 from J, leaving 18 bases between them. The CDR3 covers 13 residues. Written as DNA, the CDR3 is TGTGCCAGCGGGTTGGAGGCCCCAGGGGAGCAGTACTTC. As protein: CASGLEAPGEQYF.

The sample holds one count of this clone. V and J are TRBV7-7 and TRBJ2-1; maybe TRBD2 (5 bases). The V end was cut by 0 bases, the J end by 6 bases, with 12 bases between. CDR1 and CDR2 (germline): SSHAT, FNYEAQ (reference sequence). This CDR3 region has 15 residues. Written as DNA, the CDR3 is TGTGCCAGCAGCTTAGCGCCATCGGGGTCCAATGAGCAGTTCTTC. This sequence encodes CASSLAPSGSNEQFF.

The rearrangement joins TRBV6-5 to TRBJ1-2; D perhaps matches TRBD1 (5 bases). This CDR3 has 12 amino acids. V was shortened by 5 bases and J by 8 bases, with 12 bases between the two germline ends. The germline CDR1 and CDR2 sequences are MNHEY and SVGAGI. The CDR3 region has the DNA TGTGCCAGCAGTCCCTCGGGGCGAGGCTACACCTTC. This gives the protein CASSPSGRGYTF.

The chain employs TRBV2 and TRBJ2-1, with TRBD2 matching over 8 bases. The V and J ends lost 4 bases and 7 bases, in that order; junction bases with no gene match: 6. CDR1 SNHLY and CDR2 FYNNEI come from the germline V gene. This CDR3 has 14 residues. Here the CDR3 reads CASSATSARNEQFF. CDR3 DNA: TGTGCCAGCAGTGCGACTAGCGCGAGGAATGAGCAGTTCTTC.

CDR3 sequence: CASSPDRMGQFF. The DNA for the CDR3 is TGTGCCAGCAGCCCCGACAGGATGGGTCAGTTCTTC. The V and J genes are TRBV14 and TRBJ2-1; D perhaps matches TRBD1 (6 bases). V was clipped by 4 bases and J by 13 bases, with 14 bases between them. The germline V gene has CDR1 SGHDN and CDR2 FVKESK. The CDR3 runs 12 residues.

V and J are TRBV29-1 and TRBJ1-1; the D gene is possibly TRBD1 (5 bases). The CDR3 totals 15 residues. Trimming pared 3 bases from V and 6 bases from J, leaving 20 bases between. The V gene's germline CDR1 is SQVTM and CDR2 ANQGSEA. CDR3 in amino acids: CSVDPWGMGRAEAFF. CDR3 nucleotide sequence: TGCAGCGTTGACCCATGGGGTATGGGGCGCGCTGAAGCTTTCTTT.

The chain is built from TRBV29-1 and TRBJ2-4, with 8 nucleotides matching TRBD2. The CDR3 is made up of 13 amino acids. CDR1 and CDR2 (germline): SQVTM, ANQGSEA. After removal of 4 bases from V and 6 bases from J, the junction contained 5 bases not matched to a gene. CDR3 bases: TGCAGCGTTGTCCGGGGGGGCGGAAACATTCAGTACTTC. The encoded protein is CSVVRGGGNIQYF.

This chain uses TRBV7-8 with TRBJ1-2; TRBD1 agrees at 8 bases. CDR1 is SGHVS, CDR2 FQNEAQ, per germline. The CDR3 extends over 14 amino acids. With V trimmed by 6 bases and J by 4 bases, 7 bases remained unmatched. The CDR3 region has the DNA TGTGCCAGCAGGCCGGGTACAGGGGGCTATGGCTACACCTTC. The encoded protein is CASRPGTGGYGYTF. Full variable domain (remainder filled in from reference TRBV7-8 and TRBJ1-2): GAGVSQSPRYKVAKRGQDVALRCDPISGHVSLFWYQQALGQGPEFLTYFQNEAQLDKSGLPSDRFFAERPEGSVSTLKIQRTQQEDSAVYLCASRPGTGGYGYTFGSGTRLTVV.

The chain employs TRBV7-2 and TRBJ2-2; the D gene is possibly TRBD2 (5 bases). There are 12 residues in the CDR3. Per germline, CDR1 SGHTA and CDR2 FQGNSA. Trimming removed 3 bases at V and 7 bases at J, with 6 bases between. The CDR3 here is CASSFGNGELFF. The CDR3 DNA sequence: TGTGCCAGCAGCTTCGGGAACGGGGAGCTGTTTTTT.

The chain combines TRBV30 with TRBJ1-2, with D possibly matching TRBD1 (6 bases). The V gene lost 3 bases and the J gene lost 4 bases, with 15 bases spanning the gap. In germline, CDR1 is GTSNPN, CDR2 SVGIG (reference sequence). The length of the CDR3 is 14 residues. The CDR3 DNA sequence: TGTGCCTGGAGGGAACAGGGAATAGGCTATGGCTACACCTTC. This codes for CAWREQGIGYGYTF.

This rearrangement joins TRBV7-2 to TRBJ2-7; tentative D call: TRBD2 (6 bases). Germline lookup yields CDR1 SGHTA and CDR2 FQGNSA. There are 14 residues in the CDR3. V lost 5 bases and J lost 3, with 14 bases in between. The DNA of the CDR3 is TGTGCCAGCAGCACCGGGGGTACCGGCTACGAGCAGTACTTC. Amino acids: CASSTGGTGYEQYF.

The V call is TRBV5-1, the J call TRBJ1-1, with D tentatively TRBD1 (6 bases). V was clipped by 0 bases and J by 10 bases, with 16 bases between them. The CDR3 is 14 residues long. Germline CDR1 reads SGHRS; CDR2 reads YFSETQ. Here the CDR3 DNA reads TGCGCCAGCAGCTTGGGACAGGTGTTTTCGCTAGCTTTCTTT. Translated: CASSLGQVFSLAFF.

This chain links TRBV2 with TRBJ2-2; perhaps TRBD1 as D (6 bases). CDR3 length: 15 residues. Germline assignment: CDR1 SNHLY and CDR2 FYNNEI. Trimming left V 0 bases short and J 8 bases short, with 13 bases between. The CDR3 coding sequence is TGTGCCAGCAGTGAAGCGCTTCAGGGGTCTGGGGAGCTGTTTTTT. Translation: CASSEALQGSGELFF.

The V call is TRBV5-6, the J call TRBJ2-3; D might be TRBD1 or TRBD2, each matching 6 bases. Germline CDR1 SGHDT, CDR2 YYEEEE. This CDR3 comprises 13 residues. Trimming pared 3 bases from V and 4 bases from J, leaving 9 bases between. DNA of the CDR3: TGTGCCAGCAGCTCCGGGGGCCCAGATACGCAGTATTTT. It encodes CASSSGGPDTQYF. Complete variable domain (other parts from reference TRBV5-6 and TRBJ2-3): DAGVTQSPTHLIKTRGQQVTLRCSPKSGHDTVSWYQQALGQGPQFIFQYYEEEERQRGNFPDRFSGHQFPNYSSELNVNALLLGDSALYLCASSSGGPDTQYFGPGTRLTVL.

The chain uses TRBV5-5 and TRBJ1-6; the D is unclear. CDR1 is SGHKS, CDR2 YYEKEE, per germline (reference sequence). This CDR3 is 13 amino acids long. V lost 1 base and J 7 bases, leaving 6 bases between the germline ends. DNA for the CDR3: TGTGCCAGCAGCTTGAAAACGAATTCACCCCTCCACTTT. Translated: CASSLKTNSPLHF.

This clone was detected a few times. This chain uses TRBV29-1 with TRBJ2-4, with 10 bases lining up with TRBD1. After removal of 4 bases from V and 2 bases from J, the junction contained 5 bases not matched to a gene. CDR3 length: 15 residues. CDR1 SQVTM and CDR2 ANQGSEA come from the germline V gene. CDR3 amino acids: CSVGGTGATKNIQYF. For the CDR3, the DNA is TGCAGCGTTGGGGGGACAGGGGCGACCAAAAACATTCAGTACTTC.

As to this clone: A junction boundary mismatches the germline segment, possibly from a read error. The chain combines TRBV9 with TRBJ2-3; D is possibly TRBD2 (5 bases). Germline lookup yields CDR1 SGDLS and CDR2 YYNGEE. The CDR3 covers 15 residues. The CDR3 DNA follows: TGTGCCAACAGCGGAGTTTCCAGCCCCACAGATACGCAGTATTTT. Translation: CANSGVSSPTDTQYF.